This T cell receptor (beta chain) was retrieved from a study of blood T cell repertoires in COVID-19 (dated by TCRdb to 2019 to 2021). Regarding the research as a whole: Samples from collaborators originated in the United States, Italy and Spain and spanned both the acute and convalescent phases of COVID-19. The prospective study material was composed of cDNA or gDNA derived from T cells, B-cell-depleted T cells, or PBMCs. Where HLA class I and class II types were available, the types were taken from metadata supplied by the sample provider, not from assay-based typing. A de-identified subject ID, COVID-19 status, age in years and sex were almost always included in the sample metadata. The repertoires were released in a freely available public database intended as a resource for research on the immune response to SARS-CoV-2. Samples came from the ongoing ImmuneRACE study (first 160 participants) plus 1,254 subjects from 6 global collaborators. The dataset comprised deeply sampled blood TCRbeta repertoires from subjects exposed to, actively infected with, or recovered from COVID-19. Broad study findings and their caveats: Clinical and demographic metadata were provided uncurated, with the amount varying by source and participant.

Concerning this clone: The antigen this receptor binds is unknown. Base qualities are not at hand, and no much larger clone is one base apart.

Enrolling through a virtual design, the prospective study's participants ranged in age from roughly 18 to 95 years and lived across roughly 24 United States geographic areas. In the prospective study, cohorts were assigned on the basis of participant-reported clinical history obtained from a screening survey and a study questionnaire. Recovered participants in ImmuneRACE Cohort 3 were defined by two consecutive negative NP/OP PCR tests, clearance by a healthcare professional, or resolution of symptoms. Mobile phlebotomists in the prospective study collected whole blood, serum and a nasopharyngeal or oropharyngeal swab from every participant. Over a roughly 2-month period, participants in the prospective study had the option of providing additional blood draws and questionnaires. Before DNA extraction, prospective study blood samples were shipped either frozen or at room temperature. From its cysteine to its phenylalanine, the CDR3 spans 12 amino acids. CDR3 DNA is the only sequence kept; it has 36 bases, read in frame from the first base. V loses 5 bases of germline sequence and J loses 4 bases, and the interval between the two ends is 6 bases. The germline V gene encodes CDR1 MNHEY and CDR2 SVGAGI.

TCRbeta CDR3 regions were amplified from genomic DNA using the immunoSEQ Assay, a bias-controlled multiplex PCR. On the authors' methods: Within the assay, amplification of reference gene primers was used to estimate how many nucleated cells each sample contained. Sequence reads were collapsed and filtered to measure the absolute abundance of every unique TCRbeta CDR3 rearrangement. For each sample, productive Simpson clonality was calculated by taking the square root of Simpson's diversity index across productive rearrangements. Sourced from immuneACCESS, this table was stored by TCRdb with only in-frame sequences that have V and J called. A share of the clones is absent; for the studies checked, an unresolved V gene accounts for under half, and the remainder has no known explanation. V and J calls and clone size come straight from that table; D and trimming were deduced from the DNA. This sample holds more than 300,000 clones; roughly 87% were observed only once. Together, the top ten hold 5.5% to 7% of the sample.

The rearranged chain carries TRBV6-5 and TRBJ1-3; no D segment can be confidently identified. Sequencing was carried out using PBMCs or T cells enriched from blood (not recorded which). This receptor was obtained from a woman under 40 who had recovered from COVID-19. In nucleotide form, the sequence is TGTGCCAGCAGTAGAACAGGAAACACCATATATTTT. It specifies CASSRTGNTIYF.